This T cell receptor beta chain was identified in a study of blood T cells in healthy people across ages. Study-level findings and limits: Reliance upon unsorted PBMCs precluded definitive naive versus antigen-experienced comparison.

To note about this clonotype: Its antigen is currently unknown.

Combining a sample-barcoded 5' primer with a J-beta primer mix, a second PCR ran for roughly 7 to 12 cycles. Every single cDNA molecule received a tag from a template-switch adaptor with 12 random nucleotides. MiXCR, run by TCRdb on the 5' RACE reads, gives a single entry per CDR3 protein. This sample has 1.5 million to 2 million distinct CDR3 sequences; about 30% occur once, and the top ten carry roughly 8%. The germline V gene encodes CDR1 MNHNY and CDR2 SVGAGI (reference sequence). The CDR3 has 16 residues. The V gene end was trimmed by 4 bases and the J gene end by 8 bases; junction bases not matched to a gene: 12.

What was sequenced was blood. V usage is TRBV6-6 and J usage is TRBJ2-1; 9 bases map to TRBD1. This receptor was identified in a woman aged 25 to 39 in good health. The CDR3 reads CASSLGTGTREDEQFF. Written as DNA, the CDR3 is TGTGCCAGCAGTTTAGGGACAGGGACGAGGGAGGATGAGCAGTTCTTC.